The clone carrying this TCR beta chain has a single count. Its specificity is not known. CDR3 size: 15 residues. The germline V gene has CDR1 MNHEY and CDR2 SMNVEV (reference sequence). V lost 4 bases to trimming and J lost 4 bases; unmatched junction nucleotides: 7. The source of the sample is a study of long-term antiretroviral therapy in people with HIV. Runs used v3.0 of the immunoSEQ assay and were done at survey level. Assay: immunoSEQ multiplex PCR; the TCRdb copy retains only in-frame clones and omits some. This sample has about 17,000 clones, with roughly 90% found just once. Whole-study results and caveats: Versus controls, repertoires in people with HIV had narrower CDR3 length ranges. Transplant donor controls retained higher diversity, though diversity increased after ART.

This receptor was taken from a woman aged 40 to 50 with HIV. The sample here was unsorted PBMCs, taken 0.6 years after starting antiretroviral therapy. This sequence joins TRBV27 and TRBJ2-5; 9 bases agree with TRBD1. The CDR3 spells CASSSVTGGRETQYF. In DNA, the CDR3 is TGTGCCAGCAGTTCCGTCACAGGGGGCAGAGAGACCCAGTACTTC.